These T cell receptor beta chains were read from a single sample in a study of cytomegalovirus exposure and HLA in healthy donors. Data came from immunoSEQ multiplex PCR; TCRdb stores just in-frame clones and leaves some out. The sample lists over 100,000 clones, around 70% occurring once. The specimen sequenced was PBMCs. Receptor source: a woman aged 70-85 years in good health and CMV-seropositive. Both conserved end residues are part of each CDR3.

v_gene	j_gene	CDR3aa
TRBV7-7	TRBJ2-3	CASSPLTLTDTQYF
TRBV5-6	TRBJ1-3	CASSLGSAGNTIYF
TRBV5-1	TRBJ2-7	CASSEPDRTYEQYF
TRBV7-2	TRBJ2-7	CASSLQLQGGAYEQYF
TRBV30	TRBJ1-1	CAWSAPGGNTEAFF
TRBV2	TRBJ2-2	CASRPGQGASGELFF
TRBV4-2	TRBJ2-1	CASSQRTSANNEQFF
TRBV6-1	TRBJ1-3	CASSENRAGNTIYF
TRBV6-4	TRBJ2-3	CASSPWTSPTDTQYF
TRBV11-2	TRBJ2-7	CASSTGPGEQYF
TRBV19	TRBJ1-5	CASSTLAGNNQPQHF
TRBV27	TRBJ1-2	CASSFDPLAYGYTF
TRBV7-9	TRBJ1-6	CASSLDWDRDSPLHF
TRBV10-1	TRBJ1-2	CASRDRTNYGYTF
TRBV30	TRBJ1-1	CAWSGGRNTEAFF
TRBV4-3	TRBJ1-2	CASSQDLQAANYGYTF
TRBV10-3	TRBJ2-5	CAISDPSRQETQYF
TRBV7-2	TRBJ2-2	CASSPLQVTNTGELFF
TRBV5-1	TRBJ1-5	CASSLGTGFLQPQHF
TRBV19	TRBJ1-2	CASSRWAGGYTF
TRBV2	TRBJ2-7	CASMDGRGSSSYEQYF
TRBV5-3	TRBJ2-3	CAGEQGDTQYF
TRBV7-9	TRBJ1-4	CASSFDTTTNEKLFF
TRBV30	TRBJ2-2	CAWSHLGTGMGTGELFF
TRBV7-2	TRBJ2-7	CASSPIAGGLEQYF
TRBV2	TRBJ1-1	CASSVQGGNTEAFF
TRBV9	TRBJ1-5	CASSAGGNQPQHF
TRBV5-4	TRBJ1-3	CASSPRTGTGNTIYF
TRBV30	TRBJ2-2	CAWNWGQENTGELFF
TRBV19	TRBJ2-3	CASSEGRLTDTQYF
TRBV5-1	TRBJ2-2	CASRQNVNTGELFF
TRBV20-1	TRBJ2-1	CSASLAGTGFF
TRBV5-6	TRBJ2-7	CASSPQATMFEQYF
TRBV6-6	TRBJ2-3	CATLTGGTDTQYF
TRBV6-6	TRBJ2-7	CASRPGNTGSYEQYF
TRBV7-9	TRBJ2-3	CASSLAPGDTQYF
TRBV5-1	TRBJ1-6	CASSLGTEDSPLHF
TRBV7-2	TRBJ1-1	CASSPGQNTEAFF
TRBV4-1	TRBJ2-5	CASSQGSGAPQETQYF
TRBV5-6	TRBJ2-1	CASSSGQGHYNEQFF
TRBV7-2	TRBJ1-2	CASSLPQGFWGYTF
TRBV7-9	TRBJ2-3	CASSLTAQGTQYF
TRBV7-8	TRBJ2-2	CASSSSGGGFTGELFF
TRBV9	TRBJ2-1	CASSVGAGGYYNEQFF
TRBV10-2	TRBJ2-5	CASSEGAGGFQETQYF
TRBV30	TRBJ2-3	CAWNGGGVGDTQYF
TRBV30	TRBJ2-3	CAWSVFGTSGVDTQYF
TRBV6-5	TRBJ1-2	CASRSGTGTYYGYTF
TRBV6-1	TRBJ1-6	CASSRGVSPLHF
TRBV6-5	TRBJ1-1	CASRYGTRGAHTEAFF
TRBV30	TRBJ1-2	CAWRRGGYTF
TRBV18	TRBJ2-3	CASSSRTGDTDTQYF
TRBV29-1	TRBJ2-3	CSVRGPTDTQYF
TRBV6-5	TRBJ1-2	CASSRDREISGYTF
TRBV30	TRBJ1-3	CAWDPQGARGNTIYF
TRBV5-1	TRBJ2-6	CASGQGSSGANVLTF
TRBV10-3	TRBJ1-2	CAISEGQGLGSGYTF
TRBV7-2	TRBJ1-5	CASSLQERQPQHF
TRBV7-9	TRBJ1-1	CASSLGAGNTEAFF
TRBV7-9	TRBJ1-3	CASITDRAGNTIYF